This is a list of T cell receptor beta chains from one sample in a study of control samples from healthy donors and cancer patients. TCRdb keeps only in-frame clones here, not all; method: immunoSEQ multiplex PCR. The sample yields 150,000 to 200,000 clones, almost 90% seen once. Input material: blood. The source is a man between 18 and 29 years old in good health. Each CDR3 is given with its conserved first and last residue. The D gene is left open where the match is weak. A clone size is listed for some rows: how often the clone was seen (once, few, many), or a class if it is expanded.

>.|TRBV7-2|.|TRBJ1-6
TGTGCCAGCAGTTACTCGGGGTCACCCCTCCACTTT
CASSYSGSPLHF
>few|TRBV7-6|.|TRBJ2-7
TGTGCCAGCCCGAGAGGAGGCTACGAGCAGTACTTC
CASPRGGYEQYF
>.|TRBV5-5|TRBD1|TRBJ2-5
TGTGCCAGCAGTACAGGGGTAGAGACCCAGTACTTC
CASSTGVETQYF
>once|TRBV11-2|.|TRBJ2-5
TGTGCCAGCAGCTTGAGGGGGAAAGGAGAGACCCAGTACTTC
CASSLRGKGETQYF
>few|TRBV9|.|TRBJ2-3
TGTGCCAGCAGCGTAGGGCCAGATACGCAGTATTTT
CASSVGPDTQYF
>few|TRBV6-1|.|TRBJ1-2
TGTGCCAGCAGTGAAGGGTTGGGAGGGGGAGTTGGCTACACCTTC
CASSEGLGGGVGYTF
>.|TRBV11-2|TRBD2|TRBJ2-3
TGTGCCAGCAGCTTGGGCGGGGGTCCAGATACGCAGTATTTT
CASSLGGGPDTQYF
>.|TRBV3-1/TRBV3-2|.|TRBJ2-1
TGTGCCAGCAGCCAAGATCACCCATACAATGAGCAGTTCTTC
CASSQDHPYNEQFF
>.|TRBV7-9|.|TRBJ2-7
TGTGCCAGCAGCTTACAGGGCGGCTACGAGCAGTACTTC
CASSLQGGYEQYF
>.|TRBV28|.|TRBJ2-2
TGTGCCGCGGCGGTTAACGGGGAGCTGTTTTTT
CAAAVNGELFF
>once|TRBV6-5|.|TRBJ2-6
TGTGCCACGCTAAACTCTGGGGCCAACGTCCTGACTTTC
CATLNSGANVLTF
>.|TRBV27|.|TRBJ1-2
TGTGCCAGCAGTTTAACTAGTTCGGCTAACTATGGCTACACCTTC
CASSLTSSANYGYTF
>.|TRBV12-3/TRBV12-4|.|TRBJ1-2
TGTGCCAGCAGTTTACGGGGTGAGCTTGGCTACACCTTC
CASSLRGELGYTF
>few|TRBV9|TRBD1|TRBJ1-6
TGTGCCAGCAGCGAAGGACAGGGCTCCTATAATTCACCCCTCCACTTT
CASSEGQGSYNSPLHF
>.|TRBV7-2|.|TRBJ2-5
TGTGCCAGCAGCTTAGCGACCAGTCAAGAGACCCAGTACTTC
CASSLATSQETQYF
>.|TRBV27|TRBD1|TRBJ2-7
TGTGCCAGCAGTTCACCGGGACAGGTGATGGAGCAGTACTTC
CASSSPGQVMEQYF
>.|TRBV6-5|TRBD1|TRBJ2-2
TGTGCCAGCAGTACCGGGACAGGGAACACCGGGGAGCTGTTTTTT
CASSTGTGNTGELFF
>.|TRBV4-1|TRBD1|TRBJ1-4
TGCGCCAGCAGCCAAACCGGGACAGGGCCTGAAAAACTGTTTTTT
CASSQTGTGPEKLFF
>.|TRBV7-8|TRBD1|TRBJ2-5
TGTGCCAGCGGGGACAGGGCGGCGGAGACCCAGTACTTC
CASGDRAAETQYF
>.|TRBV15|.|TRBJ2-7
TGTGCCACCAGCAGAGCGGCAGCTTACGAGCAGTACTTC
CATSRAAAYEQYF
>.|TRBV5-8|.|TRBJ1-3
TGTGCCAGCAGCTTGGCGGGTTACTCTGGAAACACCATATATTTT
CASSLAGYSGNTIYF
>.|TRBV6-6|.|TRBJ2-2
TGTGCCAGCAGCGAGACAGCAACCGGGGAGCTGTTTTTT
CASSETATGELFF
>.|TRBV12-3/TRBV12-4|.|TRBJ2-7
TGTGCCAGCAGTCCCGACAGTTCCTACGAGCAGTACTTC
CASSPDSSYEQYF
>.|TRBV7-6|TRBD2|TRBJ2-1
TGTGCCAGCAGCTTAGCCGGACTAGATGGGTACAATGAGCAGTTCTTC
CASSLAGLDGYNEQFF
>few|TRBV7-2|TRBD1|TRBJ2-2
TGTGCCAGCAGCTCCCGCAGGGGGCTTTCCGGGGAGCTGTTTTTT
CASSSRRGLSGELFF
>.|TRBV2|.|TRBJ2-2
TGTGCCAGCAGTGATCAAGAGAACACCGGGGAGCTGTTTTTT
CASSDQENTGELFF
>few|TRBV4-2|.|TRBJ2-2
TGTGCCAGCAGCCAGATCGGGCTGGGCCTTAGTAGTTCCTCCGGGGAGCTGTTTTTT
CASSQIGLGLSSSSGELFF
>.|TRBV30|.|TRBJ1-3
TGTGCCTGGAGTGTACGGCACAGCCTTGGAAACACCATATATTTT
CAWSVRHSLGNTIYF
>once|TRBV2|TRBD1|TRBJ2-2
TGTGCCAGCAGTAGACAGGGAATAAGGGCCGGGGAGCTGTTTTTT
CASSRQGIRAGELFF
>.|TRBV28|.|TRBJ1-1
TGTGCCAGCAGTTTAGGCACTGAAGCTTTCTTT
CASSLGTEAFF
>.|TRBV5-4|.|TRBJ2-3
TGTGCCAGCAGCTTGGAAGAGTCGGGCACAGATACGCAGTATTTT
CASSLEESGTDTQYF
>once|TRBV5-6|.|TRBJ2-6
TGTGCCAGCAGCTGGTACTCGGGTGGATCTGGGGCCAACGTCCTGACTTTC
CASSWYSGGSGANVLTF
>.|TRBV7-2|.|TRBJ2-2
TGTGCCAGCAGCCCTGTAAAGCGGTACACCGGGGAGCTGTTTTTT
CASSPVKRYTGELFF
>.|TRBV7-2|TRBD2|TRBJ2-7
TGTGCCAGCAGCTTAGAAGGGCGGGGGGGCCTCTACGAGCAGTACTTC
CASSLEGRGGLYEQYF
>few|TRBV30|TRBD1|TRBJ1-2
TGTGCCTGGCTGCAGGACAGGGGGTATGGCTACACCTTC
CAWLQDRGYGYTF
>.|TRBV7-3|.|TRBJ2-1
TGTGCCAGCAGCTTAGAACCCAGGGACCACAATGAGCAGTTCTTC
CASSLEPRDHNEQFF
>.|TRBV4-1|TRBD1|TRBJ2-6
TGCGCCAGCAGCCGCGGACAGGGCGGCTCTGGGGCCAACGTCCTGACTTTC
CASSRGQGGSGANVLTF
>.|TRBV5-1|TRBD2|TRBJ2-2
TGCGCCAGCAGCTTCCGTAGCGGGGGGGCCCGAACCGGGGAGCTGTTTTTT
CASSFRSGGARTGELFF
>few|TRBV7-9|.|TRBJ2-7
TGTGCCAGCAGCTTGGTCCCGTCCTACGAGCAGTACTTC
CASSLVPSYEQYF
>.|TRBV7-2|.|TRBJ1-1
TGTGCCAGCAGCTTAGATGGCGGGACGGAAGCTTTCTTT
CASSLDGGTEAFF
>.|TRBV7-9|TRBD1|TRBJ1-4
TGTGCCAGCAGCACGGACAGGGGGCGCACTAATGAAAAACTGTTTTTT
CASSTDRGRTNEKLFF
>few|TRBV23-1|TRBD2|TRBJ2-3
TGCGCCAGCAGTCAATCGATAGCGGGGAGGGCAGATACGCAGTATTTT
CASSQSIAGRADTQYF
>.|TRBV6-6|.|TRBJ2-7
TGTGCCAGCAGTTACATGGACAGCTCCTACGAGCAGTACTTC
CASSYMDSSYEQYF
>.|TRBV15|TRBD1|TRBJ2-7
TGTGCCACAAGCCGGGACAGGGTTGGGGAGCAGTACTTC
CATSRDRVGEQYF
>.|TRBV14|TRBD1|TRBJ2-7
TGTGCCAGCAGCTTGACAGGGTTCGACGAGCAGTACTTC
CASSLTGFDEQYF